Listed here are 23 T cell receptor beta chains from one sample, sequenced in a study of cytomegalovirus exposure and HLA in healthy donors. It was with 60 Vbeta and 13 Jbeta primers that the PCR ran. Sequencing used immunoSEQ multiplex PCR; TCRdb keeps in-frame clones, though not all of them. The table records 120,000 or so clones, roughly four fifths of them present only once. Sequenced: PBMCs. The receptors shown here come from a man aged 18 to 29 in good health and CMV-seronegative.

The chain has TRBV6-1 and TRBJ2-1; D gene ambiguous. In germline, CDR1 is MNHNS, CDR2 SASEGT. V lost 5 bases and J 7 bases, leaving 9 bases between the germline ends. CDR3 length: 12 residues. The CDR3, as DNA: TGTGCCAGCAGTCACAGTGGTAATGAGCAGTTCTTC. It translates to CASSHSGNEQFF.

The chain recombines TRBV4-3 with TRBJ1-2; TRBD1 aligns across 7 bases. The CDR3 has 19 amino acids. CDR1 and CDR2 (germline): LGHNA, YSLEER. The junction had 19 bases not matched to a gene; V was cut back by 0 bases and J by 6 bases. CDR3: CASSQDPPGAGGRRDGYTF. The CDR3 nucleotides are TGCGCCAGCAGCCAAGATCCCCCAGGGGCAGGGGGAAGGAGGGATGGCTACACCTTC.

This rearrangement joins TRBV7-9 to TRBJ2-6; no reliable D call. This CDR3 is 15 amino acids long. V lost 11 bases, J lost 3 bases, and 17 bases lay in between. In germline, CDR1 is SEHNR, CDR2 FQNEAQ (reference sequence). The CDR3 sequence is CAVTLLVSGANVLTF. CDR3 nucleotide sequence: TGTGCCGTCACCTTGCTAGTCAGTGGGGCCAACGTCCTGACTTTC.

As for this clone: At the DNA level, this CDR3 is encoded by other sequences in the same sample as well. The gene calls are TRBV4-3 and TRBJ2-2; TRBD1 might be the D (6 bases). Germline lookup yields CDR1 LGHNA and CDR2 YSLEER. The CDR3 is made up of 15 amino acids. The V and J ends lost 0 bases and 6 bases respectively, with 11 bases between them. The CDR3: CASSQDHPGAGELFF. For the CDR3, the DNA is TGCGCCAGCAGCCAAGACCACCCAGGGGCCGGGGAGCTGTTTTTT.

This rearrangement joins TRBV11-2 to TRBJ2-1, with 9 bases fitting TRBD2. CDR3 size: 14 residues. The germline V gene encodes CDR1 SGHAT and CDR2 FQNNGV. Trimming removed 4 bases from V and 5 bases from J; junction bases left unmatched: 3. CDR3 sequence: CASSSTSGDNEQFF. In DNA form, the CDR3 reads TGTGCCAGCAGCTCGACTAGCGGAGACAATGAGCAGTTCTTC.

The chain combines TRBV7-3 with TRBJ1-1; no firm D call. Looked up from germline, CDR1 is SGHTA and CDR2 is FQGTGA. The CDR3 is 13 residues long. Trimming cost V 3 bases and J 0 bases, with 5 bases left between them. The CDR3 nucleotides read TGTGCCAGCAGCTTGTCAGTGAACACTGAAGCTTTCTTT. It yields the protein CASSLSVNTEAFF.

V usage is TRBV5-4 and J usage is TRBJ2-3, with TRBD2 matching over 11 bases. The CDR3 is 16 amino acids. With 0 bases clipped from V and 5 bases from J, the junction kept 5 bases outside the gene matches. The germline CDR1 and CDR2 sequences are SGHNT and YYREEE (reference sequence). CDR3 in amino acids: CASSLGSGGVEDTQYF. The CDR3 DNA sequence: TGTGCCAGCAGCTTGGGTAGCGGGGGGGTCGAAGATACGCAGTATTTT.

The chain recombines TRBV5-4 with TRBJ2-5; 7 bases are shared with TRBD2. V lost 6 bases, J lost 5 bases, and 7 bases stayed unmatched. The CDR3 covers 13 residues. Germline V gene data show CDR1 as SGHNT and CDR2 as YYREEE (reference sequence). This chain's CDR3 is CASTPGGGETQYF. The DNA for the CDR3 is TGTGCCAGCACCCCGGGGGGAGGGGAGACCCAGTACTTC.

The chain combines TRBV4-2 with TRBJ2-7, with 8 nucleotides matching TRBD2. V gave up 1 base and J gave up 3 bases; unmatched junction bases: 8. Germline CDR1 is LGHNA and CDR2 is YNFKEQ. The CDR3 runs 16 residues. CDR3 coding DNA: TGTGCCAGCAGCCAAGCGGGCGTCGGGGGGGACTACGAGCAGTACTTC. Amino acids: CASSQAGVGGDYEQYF.

This chain uses TRBV5-8 with TRBJ2-1; no definite D call. This CDR3 has 15 residues. The germline CDR1 and CDR2 sequences are SGHTS and YDEGEE. V lost 1 base, J lost 5 bases, and 13 bases lay in between. The CDR3 DNA sequence: TGTGCCAGCAGCTTGCGTCTAGTTGGAAACAATGAGCAGTTCTTC. This encodes CASSLRLVGNNEQFF.

This clone was recorded a few times. The V call is TRBV5-6, the J call TRBJ2-7, with TRBD1 as a possible D gene (5 bases). This CDR3 contains 15 residues. Deletions cut 1 base from V and 2 bases from J, with 13 bases between. The germline gives CDR1 SGHDT, CDR2 YYEEEE. The CDR3 coding sequence is TGTGCCAGCAGCTTGCCCAGGGCTTATGCCTACGAGCAGTACTTC. It specifies CASSLPRAYAYEQYF.

The J gene is TRBJ2-2, the V gene TRBV5-1, with 8 nucleotides matching TRBD1. There are 15 residues in the CDR3. Trimming took 0 bases from V and 5 from J; bases not matched to a gene: 3. Germline CDR1 and CDR2: SGHRS and YFSETQ. As DNA, the CDR3 is TGCGCCAGCAGCTTGGGCAGGGGGCAAACCGGGGAGCTGTTTTTT. It encodes CASSLGRGQTGELFF.

Concerning this clone: The junction does not match germline at one end; this may be a read error. V usage is TRBV7-9 and J usage is TRBJ1-1, with D possibly being TRBD1 (5 bases). Germline CDR1 reads SEHNR; CDR2 reads FQNEAQ (reference sequence). The CDR3 runs 12 residues. CDR3 in amino acids: CSSSSGLTGAFF. CDR3 sequence (DNA): TGTTCCAGCAGCTCGGGACTGACGGGAGCTTTCTTT.

The chain has TRBV4-3 and TRBJ1-2, with a tentative D call TRBD1 (6 bases). Trimming left V 4 bases short and J 5 bases short, with 14 bases between. Looked up from germline, CDR1 is LGHNA and CDR2 is YSLEER. CDR3 length: 14 amino acids. The CDR3 region has the DNA TGCGCCAGCAGCCCCCAGGGAAGGGGGTATGGCTACACCTTC. Translation gives CASSPQGRGYGYTF.

The rearrangement uses TRBV9 and TRBJ2-7; no firm D call. V shed 3 bases and J shed 4 bases, with 8 bases lying between them. CDR1 SGDLS and CDR2 YYNGEE come from the germline V gene. CDR3 length equals 12 residues. CDR3 coding DNA: TGTGCCAGCAGCGCTCGAGATTACGAGCAGTACTTC. Its translation: CASSARDYEQYF.

The chain carries TRBV10-1 and TRBJ1-1; no clear D gene. V dropped 3 bases and J dropped 5 bases, with 13 bases sitting between them. The germline CDR1 and CDR2 sequences are WNHNN and SYGVQD (reference sequence). This CDR3 has 14 residues. CDR3 sequence: CASSDRGLGTEAFF. In DNA, the CDR3 is TGCGCCAGCAGTGATCGGGGTTTGGGGACTGAAGCTTTCTTT.

The chain links TRBV4-1 to TRBJ2-2; 7 bases match TRBD1. Trimming removed 0 bases from V and 5 bases from J; junction bases left unmatched: 6. Germline lookup yields CDR1 MGHRA and CDR2 YSYEKL. CDR3 length: 16 residues. Written as DNA, the CDR3 is TGCGCCAGCAGCCAAGATGGCACAGGGGTGACCGGGGAGCTGTTTTTT. Protein product: CASSQDGTGVTGELFF.

V gene TRBV7-8 combines with J gene TRBJ2-5; TRBD2 matches 8 bases. J lost 1 base, V lost 7 bases, and 14 bases had no gene match. The germline CDR1 and CDR2 sequences are SGHVS and FQNEAQ. The CDR3 runs to 17 residues. CDR3 loop: CASTGRSTSGRQETQYF. The CDR3, as DNA: TGTGCCAGCACGGGGCGGAGTACTAGCGGTCGCCAAGAGACCCAGTACTTC.

The genes are TRBV12-5 and TRBJ2-3; the D is unclear. CDR3 length equals 14 residues. Trimming shortened V by 5 bases and J by 0 bases, and 9 bases separated the two germline ends. CDR1 is LGHNT and CDR2 is FRNRAP in the germline V gene. CDR3 coding DNA: TGTGCTAGTGGTCCTAGTTGGAGCACAGATACGCAGTATTTT. Translating it yields CASGPSWSTDTQYF.

The V gene is TRBV5-1, the J gene TRBJ1-2, with a weak D call TRBD1 (6 bases). V was shortened by 1 base and J by 6 bases, with 13 bases between the two germline ends. In germline, CDR1 is SGHRS, CDR2 YFSETQ. CDR3 size: 14 residues. The CDR3 region is CASSLLRGHDGYTF. The CDR3 DNA sequence: TGCGCCAGCAGCTTGCTGCGGGGGCACGATGGCTACACCTTC. Together with reference TRBV5-1 and TRBJ1-2, the CDR3 gives the full variable domain: KAGVTQTPRYLIKTRGQQVTLSCSPISGHRSVSWYQQTPGQGLQFLFEYFSETQRNKGNFPGRFSGRQFSNSRSEMNVSTLELGDSALYLCASSLLRGHDGYTFGSGTRLTVV.

The chain carries TRBV5-1 and TRBJ2-5; 9 nucleotides agree with TRBD1. Germline values: CDR1 SGHRS, CDR2 YFSETQ. CDR3 length: 15 amino acids. With V trimmed by 1 base and J by 5 bases, 6 bases remained unmatched. The CDR3 nucleotides are TGCGCCAGCAGCTTGCTCTGGACAGGGGACGAGACCCAGTACTTC. This encodes CASSLLWTGDETQYF.

Turning to this clone: Other DNA sequences of this sample code for an identical CDR3. This rearrangement joins TRBV9 to TRBJ1-2, with D unclear. Germline assignment: CDR1 SGDLS and CDR2 YYNGEE. CDR3 length equals 12 residues. V gave up 3 bases and J gave up 4 bases, with 7 bases separating them. Written as DNA, the CDR3 is TGTGCCAGCAGCGCTCGGGGCTATGGCTACACCTTC. This codes for CASSARGYGYTF.

This clone showed up just once. The chain has TRBV9 and TRBJ2-1, with D maybe TRBD2 (6 bases). Trimming left V 0 bases short and J 4 bases short, with 8 bases between. Germline-derived CDR1 and CDR2 are SGDLS and YYNGEE. The CDR3 extends over 14 amino acids. The CDR3 nucleotides read TGTGCCAGCAGCGTAGCGGGGGTTTACAATGAGCAGTTCTTC. Translation: CASSVAGVYNEQFF.